These T cell receptor beta chains were read from a single sample in a study of identical twins. One entry per CDR3 protein, called by TCRdb with MiXCR from the 5' RACE reads. The sample consists of about 920,000 distinct CDR3 sequences, about 12% of them appearing once. Another study also made use of these data, one on yellow fever vaccine responses in identical twins.

The sequenced sample was PBMCs. These receptors were taken from a woman younger than 35 in good health. The CDR3 runs from the conserved cysteine through the conserved F or W. The D gene is left open where the match is weak. Only part of the rows carry a size: once, few, many, or a class if the clone is expanded.

d_gene	abundance	j_gene	v_gene	CDR3aa	CDR3nt
TRBD1	-	TRBJ2-5	TRBV28	CASSPTGTGLGTQYF	TGTGCCAGCAGTCCAACCGGGACAGGCCTGGGGACCCAGTACTTC
TRBD1	-	TRBJ1-1	TRBV18	CASSRDRNNENTEAFF	TGTGCCAGCTCACGGGACAGGAACAACGAGAACACTGAAGCTTTCTTT
TRBD2	few	TRBJ2-2	TRBV7-8	CASSISSGSRAGELFF	TGTGCCAGCAGCATCTCTAGCGGGAGTAGGGCCGGGGAGCTGTTTTTT
TRBD2	-	TRBJ2-1	TRBV10-2	CASTSRGGHNEQFF	TGCGCCAGCACCTCCCGGGGGGGCCATAATGAGCAGTTCTTC
TRBD1	-	TRBJ1-1	TRBV11-2	CASSFAGQDYEAFF	TGTGCCAGCAGCTTTGCAGGACAGGATTATGAAGCTTTCTTT
TRBD2	-	TRBJ2-3	TRBV20-1	CSARDPAGGLPDTQYF	TGCAGTGCTAGAGACCCAGCGGGGGGGCTCCCAGATACGCAGTATTTT
-	-	TRBJ2-4	TRBV20-1	CSARISATLAKNIQYF	TGCAGTGCTAGGATTAGCGCGACCCTAGCCAAAAACATTCAGTACTTC
TRBD1	-	TRBJ2-4	TRBV5-6	CASSSPGQGTKNIQYF	TGTGCCAGCAGCTCCCCGGGACAGGGGACCAAAAACATTCAGTACTTC
-	-	TRBJ1-5	TRBV5-4	CASSLPGYGNQPQHF	TGTGCCAGCAGCTTGCCCGGATACGGAAATCAGCCCCAGCATTTT
TRBD2	-	TRBJ2-7	TRBV28	CASSEAGESSYEQYF	TGTGCCAGCAGTGAAGCGGGGGAGAGCTCCTACGAGCAGTACTTC
TRBD1	few	TRBJ2-4	TRBV10-2	CASGSRQGVNIQYF	TGCGCCAGCGGCTCCAGACAGGGGGTAAACATTCAGTACTTC
TRBD1	-	TRBJ2-5	TRBV3-1	CASSRTGTGGVETQYF	TGTGCCAGCAGCCGCACCGGGACAGGGGGAGTTGAGACCCAGTACTTC
TRBD2	-	TRBJ2-1	TRBV6-2/TRBV6-3	CASSYSISLAGWSGEFF	TGTGCCAGCAGTTACTCGATTTCCTTAGCGGGATGGAGTGGGGAGTTCTTC
TRBD1	-	TRBJ1-5	TRBV12-3/TRBV12-4	CASSFRDSSYGGNQPQHF	TGTGCCAGCAGTTTTCGGGACAGTTCTTATGGTGGCAATCAGCCCCAGCATTTT
TRBD2	few	TRBJ2-7	TRBV7-9	CASSGGLAGVEQYF	TGTGCCAGCAGCGGGGGACTAGCGGGAGTCGAGCAGTACTTC
-	-	TRBJ2-1	TRBV24-1	CATSDFAGSSYNEQFF	TGTGCCACCAGTGATTTTGCGGGGAGCTCCTACAATGAGCAGTTCTTC
-	few	TRBJ1-4	TRBV5-5	CASSSRQHTNEKLFF	TGTGCCAGCAGCTCCCGACAGCACACAAATGAAAAACTGTTTTTT
-	few	TRBJ2-3	TRBV9	CASSEGGLSTDTQYF	TGTGCCAGCAGCGAGGGGGGCCTAAGCACAGATACGCAGTATTTT
TRBD2	few	TRBJ2-7	TRBV2	CASSESSGSSYEQYF	TGTGCCAGCAGTGAAAGTAGCGGGAGTTCCTACGAGCAGTACTTC
TRBD1	few	TRBJ2-2	TRBV15	CATSTGTGAGELFF	TGTGCCACCAGCACCGGGACAGGGGCCGGGGAGCTGTTTTTT
-	-	TRBJ2-1	TRBV12-3/TRBV12-4	CASRPGRADSASYNEQFF	TGTGCCAGCAGACCGGGGCGCGCTGACAGCGCCTCCTACAATGAGCAGTTCTTC
TRBD2	many	TRBJ2-1	TRBV2	CASRDSGGAGNEQFF	TGTGCCAGCAGGGATAGCGGGGGGGCTGGCAATGAGCAGTTCTTC
-	few	TRBJ2-1	TRBV7-9	CATTGTQYHNEQFF	TGTGCCACCACCGGGACTCAGTACCACAATGAGCAGTTCTTC
-	few	TRBJ1-1	TRBV20-1	CSARLPELNTEAFF	TGCAGTGCTAGACTGCCTGAACTAAACACTGAAGCTTTCTTT
-	few	TRBJ2-1	TRBV12-3/TRBV12-4	CASSLGLVDNEQFF	TGTGCCAGCAGTTTGGGTCTGGTGGACAATGAGCAGTTCTTC
TRBD2	-	TRBJ2-1	TRBV11-2	CASSRNSGDDNEQFF	TGTGCCAGCAGCCGAAATAGCGGGGATGACAATGAGCAGTTCTTC
-	-	TRBJ2-1	TRBV29-1	CSVARGASYNEQFF	TGCAGCGTTGCGCGGGGAGCTTCCTACAATGAGCAGTTCTTC
TRBD1	-	TRBJ2-1	TRBV12-3/TRBV12-4	CASSLPRGQGPYNEQFF	TGTGCCAGCAGTCTTCCTAGGGGACAGGGGCCCTACAATGAGCAGTTCTTC
TRBD1	few	TRBJ1-2	TRBV19	CASRTGTGALYGYTF	TGTGCCAGTAGGACCGGGACAGGGGCGCTCTATGGCTACACCTTC
TRBD2	few	TRBJ2-3	TRBV6-5	CASSFLGLAGGESTDTQYF	TGTGCCAGCAGTTTTTTAGGACTAGCGGGGGGAGAGAGCACAGATACGCAGTATTTT
TRBD1	-	TRBJ2-1	TRBV6-5	CASSYPGTGNNEQFF	TGTGCCAGCAGTTACCCCGGGACAGGGAACAATGAGCAGTTCTTC
-	many	TRBJ1-6	TRBV7-9	CASSFPEKSPLHF	TGTGCCAGCAGCTTTCCCGAGAAGTCACCCCTCCACTTT
-	once	TRBJ1-5	TRBV28	CASRGSVGNQPQHF	TGTGCCAGCAGGGGGTCGGTTGGCAATCAGCCCCAGCATTTT
-	few	TRBJ2-5	TRBV12-3/TRBV12-4	CASSPRNNQETQYF	TGTGCCAGCAGTCCTCGTAACAACCAAGAGACCCAGTACTTC
-	-	TRBJ2-2	TRBV7-9	CASSAGLSGELFF	TGTGCCAGCAGCGCCGGACTATCCGGGGAGCTGTTTTTT
TRBD1	-	TRBJ1-6	TRBV2	CASSEGQGTNSPLHF	TGTGCCAGCAGTGAGGGACAGGGCACCAATTCACCCCTCCACTTT
TRBD1	few	TRBJ2-3	TRBV12-3/TRBV12-4	CASSSGTGGGRFGTDTQYF	TGTGCCAGCAGCTCCGGGACAGGGGGCGGCCGGTTTGGCACAGATACGCAGTATTTT
-	-	TRBJ2-5	TRBV5-1	CASSLEVEETQYF	TGCGCCAGCAGCTTGGAGGTTGAAGAGACCCAGTACTTC
TRBD1	few	TRBJ1-1	TRBV12-3/TRBV12-4	CASSRTGYMTEAFF	TGTGCCAGCAGCCGGACAGGGTATATGACTGAAGCTTTCTTT
TRBD1	-	TRBJ1-1	TRBV29-1	CSVQGAWANTEAFF	TGCAGCGTTCAGGGGGCCTGGGCCAACACTGAAGCTTTCTTT
-	few	TRBJ2-7	TRBV12-3/TRBV12-4	CASRAQVMGEQYF	TGTGCCAGCCGCGCGCAGGTGATGGGCGAGCAGTACTTC
-	few	TRBJ2-1	TRBV28	CASSLRTSLGDFSYNEQFF	TGTGCCAGCAGTTTAAGAACCTCTCTGGGGGACTTTTCCTACAATGAGCAGTTCTTC
TRBD2	-	TRBJ2-3	TRBV15	CATSLLSSGGSLF	TGTGCCACCAGCCTGCTTTCTAGCGGGGGCTCTCTTTTT
-	few	TRBJ1-1	TRBV12-3/TRBV12-4	CAIREEAPMNTEAFF	TGTGCCATCAGGGAGGAGGCCCCTATGAACACTGAAGCTTTCTTT
TRBD2	-	TRBJ2-3	TRBV5-1	CASSLASTSGGDTQYF	TGCGCCAGCAGCTTGGCATCGACTAGCGGAGGAGATACGCAGTATTTT
-	many	TRBJ2-2	TRBV9	CASSVHPQGTTGELFF	TGTGCCAGCAGCGTACATCCGCAGGGTACGACCGGGGAGCTGTTTTTT
TRBD1	few	TRBJ2-3	TRBV20-1	CSAFRTGPDTQYF	TGCAGTGCATTTCGGACAGGGCCAGATACGCAGTATTTT
TRBD2	few	TRBJ2-1	TRBV7-9	CASSPAGLAFNEQFF	TGTGCCAGCAGCCCTGCGGGACTAGCGTTTAATGAGCAGTTCTTC
-	few	TRBJ1-2	TRBV11-2	CAFGGGYGYTF	TGTGCCTTCGGGGGCGGCTATGGCTACACCTTC
-	-	TRBJ2-7	TRBV27	CASSLSPGPDYEQYF	TGTGCCAGCAGTTTATCCCCAGGGCCCGACTACGAGCAGTACTTC
-	-	TRBJ1-1	TRBV20-1	CSAPPAGFTEAFF	TGCAGTGCTCCCCCCGCCGGGTTTACTGAAGCTTTCTTT
TRBD1	few	TRBJ2-7	TRBV18	CASSQGQGDSYEQYF	TGTGCCAGCTCACAAGGACAGGGGGACTCCTACGAGCAGTACTTC
TRBD2	-	TRBJ2-1	TRBV3-1	CASSQESLAANEQFF	TGTGCCAGCAGCCAAGAGAGTCTAGCGGCAAATGAGCAGTTCTTC
TRBD1	-	TRBJ1-2	TRBV29-1	CSYEGALNYGYTF	TGCAGCTACGAGGGGGCGTTGAACTATGGCTACACCTTC
-	many	TRBJ1-4	TRBV28	CASSFGTTNEKLFF	TGTGCCAGCAGTTTTGGGACAACTAATGAAAAACTGTTTTTT
TRBD2	many	TRBJ2-1	TRBV5-1	CASSTGGDNEQFF	TGCGCCAGCAGTACGGGGGGGGACAATGAGCAGTTCTTC
-	few	TRBJ1-2	TRBV7-8	CASSLNRNGYTF	TGTGCCAGCAGCTTAAACCGAAATGGCTACACCTTC
-	many	TRBJ1-1	TRBV20-1	CSATGTSNTEAFF	TGCAGTGCTACGGGGACCTCGAACACTGAAGCTTTCTTT
-	-	TRBJ2-1	TRBV23-1	CASSQAGCGSYNEQFF	TGCGCCAGCAGTCAAGCGGGTTGCGGTAGCTACAATGAGCAGTTCTTC
TRBD2	many	TRBJ2-5	TRBV7-9	CASSYGLAETQYF	TGTGCCAGCAGCTATGGACTAGCGGAGACCCAGTACTTC